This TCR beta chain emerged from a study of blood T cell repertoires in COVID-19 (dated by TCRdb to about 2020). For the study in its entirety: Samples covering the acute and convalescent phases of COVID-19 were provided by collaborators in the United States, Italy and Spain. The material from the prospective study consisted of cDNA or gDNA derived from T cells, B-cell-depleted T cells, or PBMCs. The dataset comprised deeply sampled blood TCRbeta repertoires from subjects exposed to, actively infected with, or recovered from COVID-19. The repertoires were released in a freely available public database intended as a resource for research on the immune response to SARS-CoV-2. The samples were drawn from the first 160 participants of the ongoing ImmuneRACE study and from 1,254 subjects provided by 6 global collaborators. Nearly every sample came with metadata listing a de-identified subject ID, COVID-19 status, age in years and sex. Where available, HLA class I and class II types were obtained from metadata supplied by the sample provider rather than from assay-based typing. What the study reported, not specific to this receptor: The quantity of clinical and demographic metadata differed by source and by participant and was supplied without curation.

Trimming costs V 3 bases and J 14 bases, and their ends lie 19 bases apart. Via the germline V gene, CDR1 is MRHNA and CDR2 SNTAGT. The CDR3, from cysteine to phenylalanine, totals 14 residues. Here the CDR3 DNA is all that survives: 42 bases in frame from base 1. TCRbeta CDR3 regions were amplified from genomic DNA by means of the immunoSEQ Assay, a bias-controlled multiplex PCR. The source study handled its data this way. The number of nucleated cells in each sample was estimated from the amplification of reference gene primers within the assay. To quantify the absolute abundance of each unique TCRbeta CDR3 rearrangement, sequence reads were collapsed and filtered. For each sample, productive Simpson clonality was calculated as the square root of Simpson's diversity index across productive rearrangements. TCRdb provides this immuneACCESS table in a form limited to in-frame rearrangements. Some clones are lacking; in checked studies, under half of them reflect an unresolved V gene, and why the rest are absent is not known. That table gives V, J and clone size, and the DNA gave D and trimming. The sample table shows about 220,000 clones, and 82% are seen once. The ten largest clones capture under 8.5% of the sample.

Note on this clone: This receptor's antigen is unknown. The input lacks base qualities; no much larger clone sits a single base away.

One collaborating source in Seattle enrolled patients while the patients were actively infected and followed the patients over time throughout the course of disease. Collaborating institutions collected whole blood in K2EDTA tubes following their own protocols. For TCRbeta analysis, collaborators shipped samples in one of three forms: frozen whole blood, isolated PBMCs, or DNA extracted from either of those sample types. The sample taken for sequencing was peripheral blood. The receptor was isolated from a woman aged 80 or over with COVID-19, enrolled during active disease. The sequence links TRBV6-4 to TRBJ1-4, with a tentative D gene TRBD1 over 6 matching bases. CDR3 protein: CASSETHRDTRLFF. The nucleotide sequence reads TGTGCCAGCAGTGAGACCCACCGGGACACCAGGCTGTTTTTT.